This T cell receptor beta chain was found in a study of Ad26.COV2.S vaccination and SARS-CoV-2 variants. Study information: Ad26.COV2.S arm of COV1001 included the donor. Once, or twice with 56 days between doses, Ad26.COV2.S was given intramuscularly.

Some clones are missing from TCRdb's copy, which holds only in-frame ones; the method was immunoSEQ multiplex PCR. The sample has about 440,000 clones, roughly 88% seen once. As regards this clone: Its antigen is as yet unknown.

Points from the study as a whole: Whether participants received vaccine or placebo, their non-spike TCR breadth was similar.

The treatment is: roughly 20 received Ad26.COV2.S at low or high dose, single or two shots; five or six received placebo; per-sample allocation not given. Day 63 following the first vaccine or placebo injection was when the samples were taken. The sample here was peripheral blood, taken in a trial of Ad26.COV2.S vaccine versus placebo. The source of this sequence is a person aged 18 to 65 who received the Ad26.COV2.S COVID-19 vaccine or a placebo.

The CDR3 region has the DNA TGTGCCAGCACCCAAGGGGGGGACGGCAATCAGCCCCAGCATTTT. It codes for CASTQGGDGNQPQHF. V gene TRBV28 combines with J gene TRBJ1-5; tentative D call: TRBD1 (6 bases). V lost 7 bases and J lost 2, with 15 bases in between. The CDR3 totals 15 residues. Germline-derived CDR1 and CDR2 are MDHEN and SYDVKM.